This TCR beta chain was sequenced for a study of blood T cell repertoires in COVID-19. Study-level information: The study drew acute and convalescent COVID-19 samples from the United States, Italy and Spain.

Only in-frame clones appear in the TCRdb table, and some are missing; sequencing was by immunoSEQ multiplex PCR. In the table there are fewer than 250,000 clones, 75% to 85% of which are singletons. The receptor was isolated from a human donor in a cohort sampled during active COVID-19. Sample: peripheral blood.

The CDR3 loop is CASSEVDRGSSEQFF. The CDR3 region has the DNA TGTGCCAGCAGTGAAGTGGACAGGGGAAGCAGTGAGCAGTTCTTC. V is TRBV6-1 and J is TRBJ2-1; 9 bases line up with TRBD1. This CDR3 has 15 residues. Germline values: CDR1 MNHNS, CDR2 SASEGT. V shed 1 base, J shed 9 bases, and the junction held 7 bases outside the gene matches.